This T cell receptor beta chain was documented in a study of T cell responses to AZD1222 COVID-19 vaccine. The study's findings and limits: The donor group comprised mostly white British people and more females; the analysis possibly underestimated clonal diversity. No repertoire was sampled before or during the peak T cell response, only after it. Spike-specific TCR breadth rose after two AZD1222 doses, and depth rose as well.

Sequenced by immunoSEQ multiplex PCR; TCRdb stores in-frame clones only, minus some. The profile shows roughly 180,000 clones, roughly nine tenths of them singletons. The sample holds one count of this clone. The antigen is not known. The CDR3 sequence is 14 residues long. The germline V gene has CDR1 LGHNA and CDR2 YNFKEQ. V lost 6 bases to trimming and J lost 2 bases, with 14 bases between them. The sequences come from peripheral blood, collected 28 days after the second AZD1222 dose. The rearrangement joins TRBV4-2 to TRBJ2-7, with a possible D match to TRBD1 (6 bases). This TCR was sampled from an adult who received the AZD1222 COVID-19 vaccine. The CDR3 DNA reads TGTGCCAGCAGAAGGAACAGGGAGACCTACGAGCAGTACTTC. Amino acid sequence: CASRRNRETYEQYF.